This TCR beta chain emerged from a study of blood T cell repertoires in COVID-19. Using immunoSEQ multiplex PCR, the repertoire was profiled, and TCRdb retains in-frame clones only, with some absent. The sample consists of a few hundred thousand clones, 86% of them appearing once. The sequenced sample was PBMCs or T cells enriched from blood (not recorded which). The TCR comes from a woman between 35 and 50 years old with acute COVID-19.

DNA for the CDR3: TGTGCCAGCAGCCAAGAAGGGAGCGGAATAAGGGGGCTTCTGAACATTCAGTACTTC. Translated: CASSQEGSGIRGLLNIQYF. The rearrangement links TRBV3-1 (or the pseudogene TRBV3-2) to TRBJ2-4; 7 bases map to TRBD1. Trimming took 0 bases from V and 7 from J; bases not matched to a gene: 18. Looked up from germline, CDR1 is LGHDT and CDR2 is YNNKEL (reference sequence). The CDR3 contains 19 residues.